Only one count was recorded for the clone carrying this T cell receptor beta chain. The V and J ends lost 2 bases and 6 bases, in that order; junction bases with no gene match: 3. The CDR3 sequence is 13 residues long. Per germline, CDR1 KGHSH and CDR2 LQKENI. This sample was taken from a study of blood T cell repertoires in COVID-19. The wider study: There were acute and convalescent COVID-19 samples, and they came from the United States, Italy and Spain. PBMCs, B-cell-depleted T cells, or T cells were the source of the cDNA or gDNA that made up the material.

In the authors' workflow: Reference gene primer amplification gave estimated nucleated cell counts. The data were produced by immunoSEQ multiplex PCR, yet TCRdb's version contains in-frame clones alone and is incomplete. V, J and clone size derive from that table, while D and trimming were established from the DNA sequence. Of around 300,000 clones listed, over 75% are singletons. Sequenced sample: peripheral blood. This TCR came from a man aged 18 to 30 with active or convalescent COVID-19. V is TRBV18 and J is TRBJ1-2, with 7 bases that match TRBD1. The chain's CDR3 is CASSPDRADGYTF. DNA for the CDR3: TGTGCCAGCTCACCAGACAGGGCCGATGGCTACACCTTC.